The clone carrying this T cell receptor (beta chain) was detected many times. As yet, its antigen is unknown. The junction departs from the called germline gene at one end, perhaps through a read error. The entry originates in a study of T cells in Graves' hyperthyroidism and ophthalmopathy. Overall study: Peripheral blood draws took place at initial diagnosis, ahead of any treatment. The study, taken as a whole, reports: Most thyroid clonotypes with frequency above 0.001 were detected in blood.

Diagnosis rested on symptoms, serum thyroxine and TRAb, thyroid ultrasound, and orbital computed tomography. This CDR3 has 14 amino acids. The germline V gene encodes CDR1 MDHEN and CDR2 SYDVKM. Amplification targeted TCR beta CDR3 regions from RNA transcripts. Primed by the HTBI set, a first-round RT-PCR was run on the TCR CDR3. TCRdb re-called the multiplex PCR reads with MiXCR, one entry per CDR3 protein. The sample has roughly 380,000 distinct CDR3 sequences; 12% to 15% are singletons. Material for sequencing was blood. This chain joins TRBV28 and TRBJ2-1, with 8 bases identical to TRBD2. This sequence originates from a woman aged 18-30 years with Graves' hyperthyroidism. CDR3 amino acids: CTSSPGTSIHEQFF. The CDR3 DNA reads TGTACCAGCAGTCCCGGGACTAGTATCCATGAGCAGTTCTTC.